A selection of T cell receptor beta chains follows, all from one sample in a study of shared clonotypes between healthy human individuals. Data came from immunoSEQ multiplex PCR; TCRdb stores just in-frame clones and leaves some out. The sample holds hundreds of thousands of clones, about 79% seen once. What was sequenced was PBMCs. These receptors originate from a woman in her 40s in good health. Some clones in this sample may be carry-over from other donors' samples. CDR3s include the opening cysteine and the closing phenylalanine or tryptophan.

v_call: TRBV5-1
cdr3_aa: CASGIPGPSNYGYTF

v_call: TRBV25-1
cdr3_aa: CASATTQGPGETQYF

v_call: TRBV25-1
cdr3_aa: CASSEVGGSGANVLTF

v_call: TRBV25-1
cdr3_aa: CASSVTGGETQYF

v_call: TRBV5-8
cdr3_aa: CASSLGGVNTEAFF

v_call: TRBV27
cdr3_aa: CASSSRLGWGNEQFF

v_call: TRBV10-3
cdr3_aa: CAIRPGQGRGYTF

v_call: TRBV7-9
cdr3_aa: CASKRLAELAKNIQYF

v_call: TRBV4-3
cdr3_aa: CASSQSGVGAGETQYF

v_call: TRBV9
cdr3_aa: CASSVGGVETQYF

v_call: TRBV27
cdr3_aa: CASSQTGAMNTEAFF

v_call: TRBV9
cdr3_aa: CASSARGGHEQYF

v_call: TRBV15
cdr3_aa: CATSRAGPSEQFF

v_call: TRBV28
cdr3_aa: CASSPAFGYTF

v_call: TRBV30
cdr3_aa: CAWSGGPNQPQHF

v_call: TRBV4-1
cdr3_aa: CASSLDRVNTGELFF

v_call: TRBV28
cdr3_aa: CASSSLGGGEGNQPQHF

v_call: TRBV5-1
cdr3_aa: CASSLGAGSTNTGELFF

v_call: TRBV6-1
cdr3_aa: CASSEAGTFYTDTQYF

v_call: TRBV7-6
cdr3_aa: CASSFRIAGPGNEQFF

v_call: TRBV6-5
cdr3_aa: CASSYSGTPRSNEQFF

v_call: TRBV28
cdr3_aa: CASSLSAGPRSAFF

v_call: TRBV28
cdr3_aa: CASSPLGWGLSNEQFF

v_call: TRBV19
cdr3_aa: CASSIAPGAGVGNEQFF

v_call: TRBV5-4
cdr3_aa: CASSFFGIEQYF

v_call: TRBV7-6
cdr3_aa: CASSLEAGLFRSSYNEQFF

v_call: TRBV19
cdr3_aa: CASSIGAGLEQYF

v_call: TRBV11-1
cdr3_aa: CASSLSERSFTDTQYF

v_call: TRBV7-8
cdr3_aa: CASSLDRGQGQPQHF

v_call: TRBV11-2
cdr3_aa: CASSRGSNVWETQYF

v_call: TRBV28
cdr3_aa: CASIQDLGDQPQHF

v_call: TRBV29-1
cdr3_aa: CSVEDVLSGNTIYF

v_call: TRBV11-2
cdr3_aa: CASSLDRGKNYGYTF

v_call: TRBV28
cdr3_aa: CASSFGETQYF

v_call: TRBV4-3
cdr3_aa: CASSPDRGREQYF

v_call: TRBV5-1
cdr3_aa: CASSRGLVPYEQYF

v_call: TRBV28
cdr3_aa: CASRPGQGIWTEAFF

v_call: TRBV12-5
cdr3_aa: CASGLVVGSSYNEQFF

v_call: TRBV6-1
cdr3_aa: CASSEGEGGAGQPQHF

v_call: TRBV15
cdr3_aa: CATSRDWSGDHGYTF

v_call: TRBV9
cdr3_aa: CASSPQGQNYGYTF

v_call: TRBV28
cdr3_aa: CASREGNTGELFF

v_call: TRBV7-6
cdr3_aa: CASSLLGGSGTYEQYF

v_call: TRBV29-1
cdr3_aa: CSVETGLATEAFF

v_call: TRBV11-2
cdr3_aa: CASSHIRGHFNYGYTF

v_call: TRBV27
cdr3_aa: CASTPLAGGTDTQYF

v_call: TRBV5-1
cdr3_aa: CASSFLAGDNEQFF

v_call: TRBV18
cdr3_aa: CASSPTQALAGKQYF

v_call: TRBV29-1
cdr3_aa: CSVEGPTRVRGTQYF

v_call: TRBV29-1
cdr3_aa: CSVENHRENNTEAFF

v_call: TRBV7-8
cdr3_aa: CASSLVDWGTGELFF

v_call: TRBV7-3
cdr3_aa: CASSSSPTGSYNEQFF

v_call: TRBV15
cdr3_aa: CATSRDPRTAETQYF

v_call: TRBV7-9
cdr3_aa: CASSLARGPSSYEQYF